This T cell receptor beta chain is drawn from a study of molecular identifiers for immune sequencing clone quantification. Overall study context: The replicate experiment used RNA from roughly 20,000 or 100,000 naive CD8 cells. This RNA was split into five aliquots, and four of them were sequenced.

The V segment lost 5 bases and the J segment 8 bases; nucleotides outside the gene matches: 11. The CDR3 has 15 amino acids. The germline V gene has CDR1 SGHVS and CDR2 FNYEAQ. As regards this clonotype: Its antigen is currently unknown. This clone may be a read error of a much larger clone one base away.

The use of previously described methods and listed TCR primers produced the bulk TCR libraries. TCRdb reprocessed the PCR reads via MiXCR and lists one record per CDR3 protein. The table lists about 510,000 distinct CDR3 sequences, 20% to 25% of them singletons. Study-wide results and limits: It was shown that clones above 20 RNA copies held over 97% of effector molecules, but under 1% in naive cells. A single cell's spiked Jurkat TCR RNA was reportedly detectable among roughly 920,000 naive cells.

The sequence derives from a human donor in good health. Some libraries in this study had Jurkat cell RNA spiked in. This sequence joins TRBV7-6 and TRBJ2-4; 8 nucleotides match TRBD1. Sequencing was performed on naive CD8+ T cells from blood, with Jurkat cell RNA spiked in. Subset indicated: FACS-sorted CD8+CD4-CCR7+CD45RA+ naive T cells. CDR3: CASSQGAFPMDIQYF. The DNA of the CDR3 is TGTGCCAGCAGCCAGGGGGCATTTCCAATGGACATTCAGTACTTC.